Each of the 17 T cell receptor beta chains below was sequenced from the same sample in a study of regulatory T cells in long-lasting Graves disease (dated by TCRdb to about 2021). Library preparation employed multiplex PCR. For sequencing, an Illumina HiSeq 4000 was employed. TCR beta libraries were built with iRepertoire HTBI primers and Arm-PCR amplification of CDR3 regions. TCRdb trimmed the raw reads at Q25, called clones with MiXCR and kept productive beta chains. Rows are unified per CDR3 protein, each entry keeping the most common DNA and genes. The sample table records around 250,000 distinct CDR3 sequences; 20% of these occur just once. In total, the top ten clones hold over 11% of the sample. This specimen's time point label, per the study, means: newly diagnosed GD, antithyroid drugs for less than 3 months. RNA was extracted from PBMCs in TRIzol for both TCR sequencing and RNA sequencing.

The sequenced sample was peripheral blood mononuclear cells (PBMCs), obtained at new diagnosis, from a patient treated with antithyroid drugs. The origin of the receptors is a female donor with Graves disease.

This clonotype was detected only a few times. The chain is built from TRBV9 and TRBJ2-1, with D perhaps matching TRBD1 or TRBD2 (5 bases each). Trimming took off 0 bases at V and 0 bases at J, with 7 bases between the two ends. The CDR3 length is 15 residues. Germline values: CDR1 SGDLS, CDR2 YYNGEE. This CDR3 reads CASSVDGASYNEQFF. The CDR3 DNA sequence: TGTGCCAGCAGCGTAGACGGGGCCTCCTACAATGAGCAGTTCTTC.

This rearrangement joins TRBV29-1 to TRBJ2-2; 7 bases fit TRBD1. V lost 4 bases and J lost 5; bases outside the gene matches: 7. The CDR3 runs 14 residues. Germline-derived CDR1 and CDR2 are SQVTM and ANQGSEA. The CDR3: CSVGPGTETGELFF. In DNA form, the CDR3 reads TGCAGCGTTGGTCCCGGGACAGAGACCGGGGAGCTGTTTTTT.

The chain uses TRBV30 and TRBJ1-5, with a tentative D call TRBD1 (6 bases). V shed 3 bases and J shed 1 base, with 13 bases lying between them. This CDR3 has 15 residues. Germline V CDR1 and CDR2: GTSNPN, SVGIG (reference sequence). CDR3 protein: CAWSQGTASNQPQHF. In DNA form, the CDR3 reads TGTGCCTGGAGCCAGGGGACTGCGAGCAATCAGCCCCAGCATTTT.

This clonotype was seen just once. This chain uses TRBV19 with TRBJ1-2; TRBD1 might be the D (5 bases). The germline CDR1 and CDR2 sequences are LNHDA and SQIVND (reference sequence). The length of the CDR3 is 15 residues. Trimming removed 6 bases from V and 4 bases from J, with 18 bases in between. CDR3 nucleotides: TGTGCCAGTAGACAAACCGGGACGGTCATCTATGGCTACACCTTC. Its translation is CASRQTGTVIYGYTF.

This clonotype was seen repeatedly, ten times or more. This rearrangement joins TRBV7-2 to TRBJ2-5; D perhaps matches TRBD2 (5 bases). The CDR3 extends over 15 amino acids. V lost 2 bases and J lost 7, with 17 bases in between. CDR1 is SGHTA, CDR2 FQGNSA, per germline. The chain's CDR3 is CASSLRRTVSGTQYF. In DNA, the CDR3 is TGTGCCAGCAGCTTACGGCGGACTGTTTCGGGGACCCAGTACTTC. The full variable domain, completed using reference TRBV7-2 and TRBJ2-5, is GAGVSQSPSNKVTEKGKDVELRCDPISGHTALYWYRQSLGQGLEFLIYFQGNSAPDKSGLPSDRFSAERTGGSVSTLTIQRTQQEDSAVYLCASSLRRTVSGTQYFGPGTRLLVL.

In this sample, this clonotype turned up many times. V gene TRBV12-3 or TRBV12-4 combines with J gene TRBJ2-3, with TRBD1 matching 9 bases. This CDR3 region has 18 residues. V was clipped by 7 bases and J by 4 bases; unmatched bases: 18. The CDR3 DNA reads TGTGCCAGCACCATCGAAAGGACAGGGGATGGGGAATCAGATACGCAGTATTTT. It is translated as CASTIERTGDGESDTQYF.

This clonotype was counted many times. The chain recombines TRBV19 with TRBJ2-7; 8 nucleotides align to TRBD2. The CDR3 spans 14 residues. The germline V gene encodes CDR1 LNHDA and CDR2 SQIVND (reference sequence). Losses at the gene ends were 4 bases for V and 2 bases for J; bases not matched to a gene: 4. The CDR3 protein is CASSNGGRTYEQYF. The CDR3 nucleotides are TGTGCCAGTAGTAACGGCGGGAGGACCTACGAGCAGTACTTC.

In regard to this clonotype: With a far larger clone one base away, a read error is the likely cause. The V gene is TRBV11-3, the J gene TRBJ2-3; 11 bases match TRBD2. CDR3 length equals 16 residues. Trimming at V came to 1 base and at J to 2 bases, leaving 2 bases not matched to a gene. Germline lookup yields CDR1 SGHNT and CDR2 YENEEA. The chain's CDR3 is CASSLATSGNTDTQYF. Here the CDR3 DNA reads TGTGCCAGCAGCTTAGCGACTAGCGGGAACACAGATACGCAGTATTTT.

As regards this clonotype: It may be a read error: a sequence one base away is much more abundant. This sequence joins TRBV2 and TRBJ2-1; D remains ambiguous. Between the trimmed V and J ends, which lost 4 bases and 8 bases, there was a span of 15 bases. CDR1 and CDR2 (germline): SNHLY, FYNNEI. The CDR3 spans 14 residues. The CDR3 DNA sequence: TGTGCCAGCAGTGCCCAAGTGGGGTTGGATGAGCAGTTCTTC. It encodes CASSAQVGLDEQFF.

This clonotype was detected ten times or more. The V and J genes are TRBV19 and TRBJ1-3, with unresolved D. This CDR3 region has 16 residues. The V gene's germline CDR1 is LNHDA and CDR2 SQIVND (reference sequence). V was shortened by 6 bases and J by 0 bases, with 15 bases between the two germline ends. CDR3 DNA: TGTGCCAGTAGCCACCGAGACGGCCGCTCTGGAAACACCATATATTTT. The encoded protein is CASSHRDGRSGNTIYF. Drawing the rest from reference TRBV19 and TRBJ1-3, the complete variable domain is DGGITQSPKYLFRKEGQNVTLSCEQNLNHDAMYWYRQDPGQGLRLIYYSQIVNDFQKGDIAEGYSVSREKKESFPLTVTSAQKNPTAFYLCASSHRDGRSGNTIYFGEGSWLTVV.

The chain couples TRBV4-1 to TRBJ1-2; 10 nucleotides match TRBD1. CDR3 length: 14 amino acids. J was trimmed by 8 bases and V by 1 base; bases with no gene match: 4. Germline-derived CDR1 and CDR2 are MGHRA and YSYEKL. The CDR3: CASSQGDRGHGYTF. CDR3 in DNA: TGCGCCAGCAGCCAAGGAGACAGGGGGCACGGCTACACCTTC.

This clonotype was recorded many times. The gene calls are TRBV7-6 and TRBJ2-7, with a possible D match to TRBD2 (6 bases). The CDR3 extends over 19 amino acids. Between the trimmed V and J ends, which lost 0 bases and 5 bases, there was a span of 26 bases. Germline V gene data show CDR1 as SGHVS and CDR2 as FNYEAQ. CDR3 nucleotide sequence: TGTGCCAGCAGCTTAGCCCGGGACGGGGGACTTACCATTGGAAACGAGCAGTACTTC. It codes for CASSLARDGGLTIGNEQYF.

The J gene is TRBJ1-2, the V gene TRBV5-6; TRBD1 might be the D (5 bases). From germline, CDR1 is SGHDT and CDR2 YYEEEE. Trimming took 0 bases from V and 3 from J, leaving 15 bases between them. This CDR3 is 16 amino acids long. DNA for the CDR3: TGTGCCAGCAGCTTGGGCCACCGGGACGGGGACTATGGCTACACCTTC. Translating it yields CASSLGHRDGDYGYTF.

Remarks on this clonotype: A much larger clone is a single base away; this may be a read error. This sequence joins TRBV24-1 and TRBJ1-1, with a weak D call TRBD1 (6 bases). The germline V gene encodes CDR1 KGHDR and CDR2 SFDVKD. The CDR3 sequence is 16 residues long. Trimming took 9 bases from V and 4 from J, leaving 23 bases between them. For the CDR3, the DNA is TGTGCCACCTCCCTATCAGGGGAACGGGGACGCACTGAAGCTTTCTTT. Amino acids: CATSLSGERGRTEAFF.

The V and J genes are TRBV2 and TRBJ1-2, with 7 bases fitting TRBD1. Per germline, CDR1 SNHLY and CDR2 FYNNEI. The V segment lost 8 bases and the J segment 6 bases; nucleotides outside the gene matches: 12. The length of the CDR3 is 14 residues. The CDR3 DNA reads TGTGCCAGCTCCCAGGGGACAGACTTCAATGGCTACACCTTC. Its protein is CASSQGTDFNGYTF.

In its sample, this clonotype was seen many times. This rearrangement joins TRBV10-1 to TRBJ1-1; maybe TRBD1 (5 bases). V was trimmed by 3 bases and J by 5 bases, leaving 7 bases between them. In germline, CDR1 is WNHNN, CDR2 SYGVQD (reference sequence). The CDR3 sequence is 12 residues long. For the CDR3, the DNA is TGCGCCAGCAGTGAAAAGGGGACTGAAGCTTTCTTT. Encoded protein: CASSEKGTEAFF.

This clonotype was found many times. DNA for the CDR3: TGTGCCAGCAGCAGGACAGGGGACAGTTACGAGCAGTACTTC. Translation: CASSRTGDSYEQYF. J is TRBJ2-7 and V is TRBV5-5; 9 bases align to TRBD1. Germline assignment: CDR1 SGHKS and CDR2 YYEKEE (reference sequence). J was trimmed by 4 bases and V by 4 bases; bases with no gene match: 6. CDR3 size: 14 residues.